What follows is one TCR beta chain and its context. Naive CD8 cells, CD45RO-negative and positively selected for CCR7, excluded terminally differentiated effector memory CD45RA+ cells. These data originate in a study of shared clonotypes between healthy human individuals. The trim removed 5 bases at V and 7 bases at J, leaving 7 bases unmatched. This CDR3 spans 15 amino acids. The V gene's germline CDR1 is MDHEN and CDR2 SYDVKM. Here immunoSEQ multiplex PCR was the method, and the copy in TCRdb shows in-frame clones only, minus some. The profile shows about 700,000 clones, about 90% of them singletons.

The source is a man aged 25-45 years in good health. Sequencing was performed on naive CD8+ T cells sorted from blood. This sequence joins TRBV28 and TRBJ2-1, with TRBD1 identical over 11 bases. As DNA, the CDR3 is TGTGCCAGCAGTCACCCGGGACAGGGGGTAAATGAGCAGTTCTTC. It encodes CASSHPGQGVNEQFF.